Presented here are 11 T cell receptor beta chains from one specimen sequenced in a study of blood T cell repertoires in COVID-19. Repertoires were generated with immunoSEQ multiplex PCR, while TCRdb's copy carries only in-frame clones and drops some. The sample records around 440,000 clones, 88% being singletons. Material: peripheral blood. The receptor source for this set is a woman between 45 and 60 years old with COVID-19, enrolled during active disease.

The count of this clone is one. This rearrangement joins TRBV10-3 to TRBJ2-7; TRBD1 aligns across 9 bases. The CDR3 sequence is 14 residues long. Unmatched junction bases numbered 8, after V lost 6 bases and J lost 5 bases. Germline V lookup: CDR1 ENHRY, CDR2 SYGVKD. The CDR3 DNA reads TGTGCCATCAGGGGGACAGGGAGGAACGACGAGCAGTACTTC. Translating it yields CAIRGTGRNDEQYF.

The chain recombines TRBV7-2 with TRBJ2-1; 13 positions agree with TRBD2. Trimming at V came to 6 bases and at J to 9 bases, leaving 11 bases not matched to a gene. CDR3 length: 16 amino acids. Germline loops: CDR1 SGHTA, CDR2 FQGNSA. This CDR3 is CASSSTPGLAGTEQFF. CDR3 nucleotide sequence: TGTGCCAGCAGTTCTACGCCGGGACTAGCGGGAACTGAGCAGTTCTTC.

V usage is TRBV5-6 and J usage is TRBJ1-2, with TRBD1 matching 7 bases. Per the germline V gene, CDR1 is SGHDT and CDR2 is YYEEEE. The CDR3 contains 14 residues. Trimming removed 4 bases from V and 7 bases from J; junction bases left unmatched: 10. The chain's CDR3 is CASSLGTEALGYTF. For the CDR3, the DNA is TGTGCCAGCAGCCTCGGGACAGAAGCGCTTGGCTACACCTTC.

This clone was counted only a few times. The chain links TRBV2 to TRBJ2-7; D is perhaps TRBD1 (6 bases). The CDR3 totals 17 residues. The germline CDR1 and CDR2 sequences are SNHLY and FYNNEI. The V gene lost 0 bases and the J gene lost 5 bases, with 20 bases spanning the gap. CDR3 protein: CASSEAFRTERADEQYF. The DNA for the CDR3 is TGTGCCAGCAGTGAAGCGTTCCGGACAGAGAGGGCGGACGAGCAGTACTTC. The full variable domain, with the rest looked up from reference TRBV2 and TRBJ2-7, is EPEVTQTPSHQVTQMGQEVILRCVPISNHLYFYWYRQILGQKVEFLVSFYNNEISEKSEIFDDQFSVERPDGSNFTLKIRSTKLEDSAMYFCASSEAFRTERADEQYFGPGTRLTVT.

The rearrangement joins TRBV7-9 to TRBJ2-5; TRBD2 agrees at 12 bases. Germline V gene sequence: CDR1 SEHNR, CDR2 FQNEAQ (reference sequence). V dropped 6 bases and J dropped 3; count of bases not matched to a gene: 2. The CDR3 totals 14 residues. Here the CDR3 reads CASRRTSGEETQYF. The CDR3 nucleotides read TGTGCCAGCAGGCGGACTAGCGGGGAAGAGACCCAGTACTTC.

This clone is medium-sized in the sample. The chain employs TRBV27 and TRBJ1-2; D gene uncertain. Per germline, CDR1 MNHEY and CDR2 SMNVEV (reference sequence). The CDR3 loop spans 17 amino acids. Trimming took 7 bases from V and 8 from J, leaving 29 bases between them. The CDR3 DNA follows: TGTGCCAGCAATCCCAGCAGCGGCATTTTCGGTCCACGGGGCTACACCTTC. It yields the protein CASNPSSGIFGPRGYTF.

This chain joins TRBV29-1 and TRBJ1-1; D is uncertain. This CDR3 is built from 11 residues. Trimming stripped 7 bases from V and 5 bases from J, with 11 bases between. Per the germline V gene, CDR1 is SQVTM and CDR2 is ANQGSEA. As DNA, the CDR3 is TGCAGCGGCCTCACGGGGACTGAAGCTTTCTTT. Translated: CSGLTGTEAFF.

The CDR3 nucleotides read TGTGCCAGTAGGGACAGGCTAACAGATACGCAGTATTTT. It encodes CASRDRLTDTQYF. V and J are TRBV19 and TRBJ2-3, with 7 bases aligning to TRBD1. This CDR3 contains 13 residues. The ends lost 6 bases at V and 3 bases at J; junction bases unmatched: 3. Germline CDR1 and CDR2: LNHDA and SQIVND (reference sequence).

V gene TRBV5-1 combines with J gene TRBJ1-1, with D possibly TRBD1 on 5 matching bases. The CDR3 contains 14 residues. Germline-derived CDR1 and CDR2 are SGHRS and YFSETQ. Trimming stripped 0 bases from V and 6 bases from J, with 12 bases between. The chain's CDR3 is CASSLAGRAAEAFF. The CDR3 nucleotides are TGCGCCAGCAGCTTGGCCGGCAGGGCCGCTGAAGCTTTCTTT.

This chain links TRBV5-6 with TRBJ1-5, with TRBD1 matching over 7 bases. Germline V lookup: CDR1 SGHDT, CDR2 YYEEEE. The CDR3 spans 16 residues. Germline trimming cut 4 bases from V and 4 bases from J; bases unmatched to any gene: 11. CDR3: CASSPWEGGVNQPQHF. Written as DNA, the CDR3 is TGTGCCAGCAGCCCCTGGGAAGGGGGCGTTAATCAGCCCCAGCATTTT.

This chain links TRBV15 with TRBJ2-7, with 9 bases lining up with TRBD1. The CDR3 covers 15 residues. Germline assignment: CDR1 LNHNV and CDR2 YYDKDF (reference sequence). V trimming: 8 bases; J trimming: 0 bases; junction bases outside the gene matches: 8. The chain's CDR3 is CATSRDRATSYEQYF. CDR3 in DNA: TGTGCCACCTCGAGGGACAGGGCGACCTCCTACGAGCAGTACTTC.